There are a few counts of the clone carrying this TCR beta chain. V lost 3 bases and J lost 4; bases outside the gene matches: 2. The CDR3 length is 14 residues. From germline, CDR1 is SGHNT and CDR2 YYREEE (reference sequence). These data are taken from a study of blood T cell repertoires in COVID-19. The wider study: Collection of acute and convalescent COVID-19 samples took place in the United States, Italy and Spain.

Participants had their cohort set by participant-reported clinical history. TCRdb's table, derived via immunoSEQ multiplex PCR, lists solely in-frame clones and lacks some. Among around 200,000 clones listed, 85% were seen once. This TCR came from a man in his forties who had recovered from COVID-19. Sequencing was carried out using PBMCs or T cells enriched from blood (not recorded which). This chain connects TRBV5-4 to TRBJ2-1, with 9 bases that match TRBD2. The CDR3 DNA reads TGTGCCAGCAGCTCAAGCGGGAGGTACAATGAGCAGTTCTTC. Amino acid sequence: CASSSSGRYNEQFF.